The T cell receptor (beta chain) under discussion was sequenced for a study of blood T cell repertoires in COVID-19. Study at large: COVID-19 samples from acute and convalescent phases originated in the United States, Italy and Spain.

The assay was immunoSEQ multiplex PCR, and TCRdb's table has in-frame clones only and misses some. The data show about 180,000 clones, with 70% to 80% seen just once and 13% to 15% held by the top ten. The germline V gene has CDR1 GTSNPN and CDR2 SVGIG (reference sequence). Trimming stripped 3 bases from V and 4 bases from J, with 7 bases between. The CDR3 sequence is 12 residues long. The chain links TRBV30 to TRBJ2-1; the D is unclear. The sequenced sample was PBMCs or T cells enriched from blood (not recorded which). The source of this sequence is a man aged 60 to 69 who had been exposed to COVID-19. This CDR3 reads CAWRWQYNEQFF. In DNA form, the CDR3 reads TGTGCCTGGAGATGGCAGTACAATGAGCAGTTCTTC.